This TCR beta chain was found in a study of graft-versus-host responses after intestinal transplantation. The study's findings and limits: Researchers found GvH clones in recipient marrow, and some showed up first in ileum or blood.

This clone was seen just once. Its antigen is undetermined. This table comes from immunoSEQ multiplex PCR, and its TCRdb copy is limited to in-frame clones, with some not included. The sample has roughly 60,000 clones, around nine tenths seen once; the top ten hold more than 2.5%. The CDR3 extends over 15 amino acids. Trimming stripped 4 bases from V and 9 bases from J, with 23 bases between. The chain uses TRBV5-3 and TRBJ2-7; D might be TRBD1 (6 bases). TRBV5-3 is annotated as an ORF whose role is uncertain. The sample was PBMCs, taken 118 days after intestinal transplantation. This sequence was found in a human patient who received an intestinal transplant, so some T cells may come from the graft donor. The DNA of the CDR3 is TGTGCCAGAAGCAGTTTTCAGGGGCTGGCCCGGGGGCAGTACTTC. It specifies CARSSFQGLARGQYF.